This T cell receptor beta chain is drawn from a study of shared clonotypes between healthy human individuals. Study in general: Three plates each covered CD4 naive and memory; CD8 naive two, CD8 memory one.

Researchers divided each subset's genomic DNA evenly across several immunoSEQ plates. Using immunoSEQ multiplex PCR, the repertoire was profiled, and TCRdb retains in-frame clones only, with some absent. The table lists 550,000 to 800,000 clones, about nine tenths of them singletons. Study-wide findings and caveats: Sequencing of the sorted subsets was shown by rarefaction to be incomplete despite large depth. Non-shared clonotypes displayed generation probabilities falling below those of clonotypes present in all four donors.

As concerns this clone: The target antigen is unknown.

Sequenced material: memory CD8+ T cells from PBMCs. Described subset: CD45RO+ cells pooled with CCR7-negative TemRA cells. The clonotype was recovered from a man younger than 30 in good health. Some clones in this sample may be carry-over from other donors' samples.

The chain's CDR3 is CASSFPQDGYTF. CDR3 nucleotides: TGTGCCAGCAGCTTTCCGCAGGATGGCTACACCTTC. The rearrangement joins TRBV7-9 to TRBJ1-2; D unresolved. This CDR3 has 12 amino acids. V lost 3 bases and J 6 bases, leaving 8 bases between the germline ends. Germline values: CDR1 SEHNR, CDR2 FQNEAQ (reference sequence).